The clone carrying this T cell receptor (beta chain) has a handful of counts. The antigen is undetermined. To make TCR beta libraries, researchers used iRepertoire HTBI primers and Arm-PCR of CDR3 regions. TCRdb reprocessed the multiplex PCR reads with MiXCR, giving one entry per CDR3 protein. This sample has some 470,000 distinct CDR3 sequences, with 20% to 25% found just once. The data originate from a study of regulatory T cells in long-lasting Graves disease. Findings and limits, study-wide: Sharing of public clonotypes was greater in persistent patients (2,741) than in new patients (around 1,000). TRBV28, TRBJ1-2 and TRBJ2-5 emerged as the favored segments in persistent disease.

The germline gives CDR1 MDHEN, CDR2 SYDVKM. V shed 6 bases and J shed 9 bases, with 24 bases lying between them. The CDR3 loop spans 16 amino acids. Stated time point: persistent/refractory GD, antithyroid drugs over 5 years with positive TRAb. PBMCs provided the RNA from which the TCR library was made. American Thyroid Association guidelines defined how Graves' disease was diagnosed. Sequencing used peripheral blood mononuclear cells (PBMCs), obtained when the disease was refractory, from a patient treated with antithyroid drugs. The sequence came from a female donor with Graves disease. The chain is built from TRBV28 and TRBJ1-5; D might be TRBD1 (6 bases). The DNA of the CDR3 is TGTGCCAGCAGCTCTTTTCGACAGGAACGTGGGGGGCCCCAGCATTTT. Translating gives CASSSFRQERGGPQHF.